This T cell receptor (beta chain) was sequenced in a study of cytomegalovirus exposure and HLA in healthy donors. Study results and caveats: Reports described diagnosis of cytomegalovirus status by the classifier as highly specific and sensitive.

PCR used 60 Vbeta primers and 13 Jbeta primers. The data were produced by immunoSEQ multiplex PCR, yet TCRdb's version contains in-frame clones alone and is incomplete. The table lists 90,000 to 140,000 clones, around 75% of them singletons. In regard to this clone: Its matching antigen is unknown.

The V gene lost 5 bases and the J gene lost 4 bases, with 12 bases spanning the gap. CDR3 length equals 15 residues. Germline CDR1 is LGHNA and CDR2 is YSLEER. Donors sampled were nominally healthy, though unrecorded immune exposures were likely. This chain uses TRBV4-3 with TRBJ1-6; D is perhaps TRBD1 (5 bases). The source is a man aged 35 to 55 in good health and CMV-seronegative. Source material: PBMCs. The CDR3 reads CASSIGAAYNSPLHF. DNA for the CDR3: TGCGCCAGCAGCATAGGGGCAGCATATAATTCACCCCTCCACTTT.